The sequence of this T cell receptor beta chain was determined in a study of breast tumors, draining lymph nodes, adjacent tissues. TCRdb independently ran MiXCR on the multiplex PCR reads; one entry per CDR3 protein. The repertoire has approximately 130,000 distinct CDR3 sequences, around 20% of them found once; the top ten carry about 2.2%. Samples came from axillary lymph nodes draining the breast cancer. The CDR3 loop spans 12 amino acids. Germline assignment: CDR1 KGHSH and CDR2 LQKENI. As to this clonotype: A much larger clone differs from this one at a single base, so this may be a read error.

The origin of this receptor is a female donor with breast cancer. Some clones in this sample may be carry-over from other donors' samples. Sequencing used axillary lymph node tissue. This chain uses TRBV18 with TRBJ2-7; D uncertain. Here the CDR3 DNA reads TGTTCCAGCTCACCCGATGGGGACGAGCAGTACTTC. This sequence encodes CSSSPDGDEQYF.